The rows below give T cell receptor beta chains drawn from one sample of a study of blood T cells in healthy people across ages. Via MiXCR, TCRdb re-called the 5' RACE reads, giving one row per CDR3 protein. The repertoire holds about 830,000 distinct CDR3 sequences, with approximately 65% as singletons. Specimen: blood. The receptors come from a man aged 25-40 years in good health. The CDR3 runs from the conserved cysteine through the conserved F or W. The order of the fields is D gene, clone size, CDR3 length, V gene, J gene, CDR3 DNA, CDR3 protein. D genes are given only for firm matches. Only some rows state a clone size, as once, few, many or a class for expanded clones.

>TRBD2|NA|14|TRBV6-5|TRBJ2-5
TGTGCCAGCAGGCTCGCTAGCGGGGAGGAGACCCAGTACTTC
CASRLASGEETQYF
>NA|NA|13|TRBV28|TRBJ2-7
TGTGCCAGTACAGCGGGCCAACTCTACGAGCAGTACTTC
CASTAGQLYEQYF
>TRBD2|NA|15|TRBV28|TRBJ2-3
TGTGCCAGCAGACGAACTAGCGGGGGGGCAGATACGCAGTATTTT
CASRRTSGGADTQYF
>NA|NA|14|TRBV7-9|TRBJ2-7
TGTGCCAGCAGCTCACGACAGGAGACCTACGAGCAGTACTTC
CASSSRQETYEQYF
>NA|NA|13|TRBV20-1|TRBJ1-2
TGCAGTGCGGAGCCCGGGACACTCAATGGCTACACCTTC
CSAEPGTLNGYTF
>NA|NA|15|TRBV7-2|TRBJ1-5
TGTGCCAGCAGCTTAAGTGAGACAGGTTTCCAGCCCCAGCATTTT
CASSLSETGFQPQHF
>TRBD1|NA|13|TRBV7-2|TRBJ2-7
TGTGCCAGCAGCGTACGACAGGGGCACGAGCAGTACTTC
CASSVRQGHEQYF
>NA|NA|13|TRBV7-2|TRBJ2-1
TGTGCCAGCAGCGAGGGCTCCTACAATGAGCAGTTCTTC
CASSEGSYNEQFF
>TRBD1|NA|16|TRBV18|TRBJ1-4
TGTGCCAGCTCACAAGAACAGGGGGCAACTAATGAAAAACTGTTTTTT
CASSQEQGATNEKLFF
>TRBD2|NA|14|TRBV20-1|TRBJ2-6
TGCAATGCTCCTCGGGGGGGGGCGACTATCGTCCTGACTTTC
CNAPRGGATIVLTF
>TRBD2|NA|17|TRBV4-1|TRBJ2-1
TGCGCCAGCAGCCAAGTGGTGCTAGCGGCCTCCTACAATGAGCAGTTCTTC
CASSQVVLAASYNEQFF
>NA|NA|17|TRBV15|TRBJ2-1
TGTGCCACCAGCATAATGCCCCCCAGGGACACTTACAATGAGCAGTTCTTC
CATSIMPPRDTYNEQFF
>TRBD1|NA|13|TRBV29-1|TRBJ2-7
TGCAGCGTTACGACAGGGGCCGCCTACGAGCAGTACTTC
CSVTTGAAYEQYF
>TRBD1|NA|13|TRBV12-3/TRBV12-4|TRBJ2-2
TGTGCCAGCAGCCAAACAGGGGTCGGGGAGCTGTTTTTT
CASSQTGVGELFF
>NA|NA|13|TRBV7-9|TRBJ2-5
TGTGCCAGCAGCTTAGGGGCCACTCCACCCCAGTACTTC
CASSLGATPPQYF
>NA|NA|14|TRBV4-1|TRBJ1-6
TGCGCCAGCAGCCAAGATTCAACCCTTAAAGCCCTCCACTTT
CASSQDSTLKALHF
>NA|NA|14|TRBV5-6|TRBJ2-7
TGTGCCAGCAGCTTGCATCTGGGGGGCAATGAGCAGTACTTC
CASSLHLGGNEQYF
>NA|few|13|TRBV28|TRBJ2-5
TGTGCCAGCAGTTTGCCCTCCCTGGAGACCCAGTACTTC
CASSLPSLETQYF
>NA|NA|13|TRBV29-1|TRBJ2-2
TGCAGCGTTGTACAGGGAGGGGCCGGGGAGCTGTTTTTT
CSVVQGGAGELFF
>NA|once|16|TRBV6-5|TRBJ1-2
TGTGCCAGCAAAGCCTCACAGGGAATGGGCCACTATGGCTACACCTTC
CASKASQGMGHYGYTF
>TRBD1|few|13|TRBV4-3|TRBJ1-2
TGCGCCAGCAGCCAACGGACAGGGAGTGGCTACACCTTC
CASSQRTGSGYTF
>NA|NA|15|TRBV4-2|TRBJ2-7
TGTGCCAGCAGCCCCGTCTCGTCCGCGGACTACGAGCAGTACTTC
CASSPVSSADYEQYF
>NA|NA|15|TRBV15|TRBJ1-6
TGTGCCACCACCAAGATGGAAGGGAGACCCTCACCCCTCCACTTT
CATTKMEGRPSPLHF
>NA|few|13|TRBV11-1|TRBJ1-2
TGTGCCAGCAGCCGTCCGGGTGACTATGGCTACACCTTC
CASSRPGDYGYTF
>NA|NA|14|TRBV29-1|TRBJ1-2
TGCAGCGTTGAAGGGAAAGAGGCGGTGTATGGCTACACCTTC
CSVEGKEAVYGYTF
>TRBD1|NA|15|TRBV28|TRBJ1-6
TGTGCCAGCAGAAGACAGGGTTTCTATAATTCACCCCTCCACTTT
CASRRQGFYNSPLHF
>NA|once|15|TRBV7-9|TRBJ1-2
TGTGCCAGCAGCTTAGGGCTCTCAGTGGCCTATGGCTACACCTTC
CASSLGLSVAYGYTF
>TRBD1|NA|16|TRBV12-5|TRBJ2-1
TGTGCTAGTGGTTTGGACGGGACAGGGGCCTACAATGAGCAGTTCTTC
CASGLDGTGAYNEQFF
>NA|few|14|TRBV27|TRBJ2-4
TGTGCCAGCAGTGTCCGGGACCCGAAAAACATTCAGTACTTC
CASSVRDPKNIQYF
>NA|NA|15|TRBV2|TRBJ1-5
TGTGCCAGCGGTGAAAGTAGGGGTAACAATCAGCCCCAGCATTTT
CASGESRGNNQPQHF
>NA|few|18|TRBV20-1|TRBJ2-1
TGCAGTGCTAGAGTGACGCGGAGTGGGGAATTTAGCGGTGATGAGCAGTTCTTC
CSARVTRSGEFSGDEQFF
>NA|NA|14|TRBV20-1|TRBJ2-7
TGCAGTGCGCCCACAGGGTCACCTTCCTACGAGCAGTACTTC
CSAPTGSPSYEQYF
>TRBD2|few|15|TRBV20-1|TRBJ2-5
TGCAGTGCTAGAGCCGGACTAGCGGGTCAAGAGACCCAGTACTTC
CSARAGLAGQETQYF
>TRBD2|NA|15|TRBV5-6|TRBJ2-7
TGTGCCAGCAGCCCGGTTAGCGGGGGGTCCTACGAGCAGTACTTC
CASSPVSGGSYEQYF
>NA|NA|11|TRBV6-5|TRBJ1-2
TGTGCCAGCAGTTACGACCATGGCTACACCTTC
CASSYDHGYTF
>NA|few|13|TRBV20-1|TRBJ1-4
TGCAGTGCGAAGACAGGCCCAAGTGAAAAACTGTTTTTT
CSAKTGPSEKLFF
>NA|NA|16|TRBV15|TRBJ2-3
TGTGCCACCAGCAGAGTGTCGCTTTACCCTTCGGATACGCGGTATTTT
CATSRVSLYPSDTRYF
>NA|few|13|TRBV19|TRBJ2-1
TGTGCCAGTAGTTCACGGCCCGGGAATGAGCAGTTCTTC
CASSSRPGNEQFF
>TRBD2|NA|16|TRBV5-1|TRBJ2-7
TGCGCCAGCAGCTCTAGCGGGACTAGCGGGAGCTACGAGCAGTACTTC
CASSSSGTSGSYEQYF
>NA|NA|14|TRBV6-5|TRBJ2-3
TGTGCCAGCAGTACGGGGGCTGGAACAGATACGCAGTATTTT
CASSTGAGTDTQYF